This T cell receptor beta chain was identified during a study of T cells in Graves' hyperthyroidism and ophthalmopathy. Notes on the study in general: Ophthalmopathy got predicted by the model a median about six months before its onset. The majority of expanded thyroid clonotypes above 0.001 also appeared in blood.

PBMCs came from more than 8.5 ml fresh peripheral blood. CDR1 is SEHNR, CDR2 FQNEAQ, per germline (reference sequence). V shed 2 bases, J shed 0 bases, and the junction held 1 base outside the gene matches. The CDR3 has 15 residues. A remark on this clonotype: Its specificity is unknown.

RNA transcripts were the template for amplifying TCR beta CDR3 regions. First-round RT-PCR of the TCR CDR3 relied on the HTBI primer set. TCRdb used MiXCR to reprocess the multiplex PCR reads, holding one entry per CDR3 protein. The sample holds more than 500,000 distinct CDR3 sequences, 16% seen once. This sequence was found in a woman under 40 with Graves' ophthalmopathy. Source material: blood. The chain couples TRBV7-9 to TRBJ2-1; TRBD2 aligns across 7 bases. Here the CDR3 DNA reads TGTGCCAGCAGCTTAAAGCGGGACTCCTACAATGAGCAGTTCTTC. The encoded protein is CASSLKRDSYNEQFF.